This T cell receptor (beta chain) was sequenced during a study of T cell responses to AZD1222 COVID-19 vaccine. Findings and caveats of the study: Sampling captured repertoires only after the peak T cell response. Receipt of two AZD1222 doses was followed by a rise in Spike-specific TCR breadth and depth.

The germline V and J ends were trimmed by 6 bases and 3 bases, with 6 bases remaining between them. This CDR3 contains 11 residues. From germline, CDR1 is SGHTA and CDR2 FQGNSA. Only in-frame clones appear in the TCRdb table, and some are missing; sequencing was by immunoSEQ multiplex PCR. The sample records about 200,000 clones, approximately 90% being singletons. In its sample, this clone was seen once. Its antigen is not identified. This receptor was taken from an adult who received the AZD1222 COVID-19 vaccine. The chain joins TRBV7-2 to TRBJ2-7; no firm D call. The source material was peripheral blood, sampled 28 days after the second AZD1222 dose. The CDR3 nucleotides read TGTGCCAGCAGAATCCACTACGAGCAGTACTTC. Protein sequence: CASRIHYEQYF.